This T cell receptor (beta chain) was identified in a study of cytomegalovirus exposure and HLA in healthy donors. The wider study: In terms of ancestry, the Caucasian-associated cluster contained about four fifths of the approximately 400 genotyped donors. Findings of the study overall: TCR beta V- and J-gene trimming was later associated with a missense DCLRE1C variant. Reports indicate that TCR beta sequences accurately predicted the HLA-A and HLA-B alleles of most subjects. A later analysis found common viral pathogens apparently linked to several of the most significant clusters.

Concerning this clone: What it recognizes is unknown.

The study ran its PCR with 60 Vbeta and 13 Jbeta primers. Using immunoSEQ multiplex PCR, the repertoire was profiled, and TCRdb retains in-frame clones only, with some absent. The ten most abundant clones cover less than 2% of a sample with tens of thousands of clones. The clonotype comes from a woman aged 40 to 55 in good health and CMV-seropositive. Sequencing was carried out using PBMCs.

CDR3 nucleotide sequence: TGTGCCAGCAGCTTAGCGGGGGCGGGTACCGGGGAGCTGTTTTTT. Its protein is CASSLAGAGTGELFF. V usage is TRBV7-3 and J usage is TRBJ2-2; weak D call: TRBD2 (7 bases). The CDR3 runs 15 residues. The V gene lost 2 bases and the J gene lost 5 bases, with 12 bases spanning the gap. Looked up from germline, CDR1 is SGHTA and CDR2 is FQGTGA.